One and the same sample provided the 2 T cell receptor beta chains below, sequenced in a study of cytotoxic CD8 clonotypes in ibrutinib-treated CLL. Only in-frame clones appear in the TCRdb table, and some are missing; sequencing was by immunoSEQ multiplex PCR. The profile shows about 300,000 clones, over 60% of them singletons. Sequencing used PBMCs, obtained after 36 months of ibrutinib treatment. These TCRs come from a human donor with chronic lymphocytic leukemia.

V and J are TRBV5-4 and TRBJ2-7, with D possibly being TRBD1 (5 bases). V lost 0 bases, J lost 3 bases, and 19 bases lay in between. Germline V lookup: CDR1 SGHNT, CDR2 YYREEE (reference sequence). This CDR3 is 17 amino acids long. The CDR3 nucleotides read TGTGCCAGCAGCTTGGGTGGATTACCCCGGCAGGGCTACGAGCAGTACTTC. Protein: CASSLGGLPRQGYEQYF.

V is TRBV29-1 and J is TRBJ2-5; TRBD1 agrees at 8 bases. Germline CDR1 reads SQVTM; CDR2 reads ANQGSEA. With 4 bases clipped from V and 6 bases from J, the junction kept 4 bases outside the gene matches. This CDR3 region has 12 residues. The CDR3 nucleotides are TGCAGCGTTGCCACAGGGGGGAAGACCCAGTACTTC. This sequence encodes CSVATGGKTQYF.